Sequencing of this TCR beta chain was carried out in a study of CD8+CD57+ T cells in acquired aplastic anemia. Genomic DNA, the template, was used for profiling of the TCR beta VDJ and CDR3. TCRdb ran MiXCR on the reads and lists one entry per CDR3 protein. This sample has 150,000 to 200,000 distinct CDR3 sequences, with under 70% found just once. The origin of this receptor is a human donor with severe aplastic anemia or a healthy control (not recorded which). The sequenced sample was sorted CD4+, CD8+, or CD8+CD57+ T cells (not recorded which) from PBMCs.

CDR3 in DNA: TGTGCCATCAGTGAGTCGACAGGGTTGAATAATCAGCCCCAGCATTTT. The encoded protein is CAISESTGLNNQPQHF. This sequence joins TRBV10-3 and TRBJ1-5; 7 bases line up with TRBD1. V was clipped by 0 bases and J by 4 bases; unmatched bases: 6. Germline CDR1 reads ENHRY; CDR2 reads SYGVKD. The CDR3 covers 16 residues.